This T cell receptor beta chain appears in the sequencing data of a study of T cell responses to AZD1222 COVID-19 vaccine. Study summary: Pooled samples include second doses given at about 4 or 12 weeks.

As to this clone: Its antigen remains unidentified.

Profiled with immunoSEQ multiplex PCR; TCRdb holds only in-frame clones, not every one. The sample has approximately 150,000 clones, around 90% seen once. The length of the CDR3 is 14 residues. Per the germline V gene, CDR1 is SGHKS and CDR2 is YYEKEE (reference sequence). V dropped 0 bases and J dropped 5; count of bases not matched to a gene: 5. Overall study results and limits: Among spike-specific TCRs, nearly half reportedly target unmutated variant regions. Most donors were white British and more were female, and clonal diversity was possibly underestimated.

The sequencing used peripheral blood, collected on day 0 of AZD1222 vaccination. The chain carries TRBV5-5 and TRBJ2-7; 7 bases match TRBD1. This sequence originates from an adult in good health. As DNA, the CDR3 is TGTGCCAGCAGCTTGGTGACAGGGTCCCACGAGCAGTACTTC. It codes for CASSLVTGSHEQYF.